The 6 T cell receptor beta chains presented below share a single source sample, sequenced in a study of blood T cells in healthy people across ages. Then a second PCR, running about 6 to 12 cycles, was carried out with a sample-barcoded 5' primer and a J-beta primer mix. TCRdb re-analysed the 5' RACE reads in MiXCR, keeping a single row per CDR3 protein. The sample lists some 1.6 million distinct CDR3 sequences, 30% to 35% occurring once. The specimen sequenced was blood. These receptors all stem from a woman aged 25-40 years in good health.

This clonotype was seen ten or more times. The chain joins TRBV4-1 to TRBJ2-3; 7 nucleotides agree with TRBD2. The germline V gene has CDR1 MGHRA and CDR2 YSYEKL. The CDR3 totals 16 residues. V shed 3 bases and J 0 bases; nucleotides not matched to a gene: 6. The CDR3 reads CASSQDPSGSTDTQYF. The CDR3 nucleotides are TGCGCCAGCAGCCAGGACCCTAGCGGCAGCACAGATACGCAGTATTTT.

V gene TRBV6-4 combines with J gene TRBJ2-6, with D unresolved. This CDR3 contains 15 residues. The V gene lost 0 bases and the J gene lost 0 bases, with 3 bases spanning the gap. Germline V gene data show CDR1 as MRHNA and CDR2 as SNTAGT. CDR3 nucleotides: TGTGCCAGCAGTGACTCGATCTCTGGGGCCAACGTCCTGACTTTC. It is translated as CASSDSISGANVLTF.

This clonotype was counted between two and nine times. The chain has TRBV4-1 and TRBJ1-1; TRBD1 might be the D (5 bases). CDR3 length: 14 amino acids. Germline loops: CDR1 MGHRA, CDR2 YSYEKL. V was shortened by 6 bases and J by 4 bases, with 15 bases between the two germline ends. The CDR3 region has the DNA TGCGCCAGCAGTTTCTCAATGGGGGGCACTGAAGCTTTCTTT. It translates to CASSFSMGGTEAFF.

The chain links TRBV18 to TRBJ2-7; TRBD2 aligns across 7 bases. The CDR3 spans 15 residues. Per the germline V gene, CDR1 is KGHSH and CDR2 is LQKENI. J lost 6 bases, V lost 0 bases, and 8 bases had no gene match. CDR3 in amino acids: CASSPPSSGGIEQYF. The DNA of the CDR3 is TGTGCCAGCTCACCACCGTCTAGCGGAGGGATCGAGCAGTACTTC.

In regard to this clonotype: This may be a read error, as it is one base from a much larger clone. V is TRBV5-1 and J is TRBJ2-7; D not certain. The DNA matches TRBJ2-5 better at its end, which makes the J call doubtful. In germline, CDR1 is SGHRS, CDR2 YFSETQ. There are 14 residues in the CDR3. The CDR3 region is CASGQSESRETQYF. CDR3 coding DNA: TGCGCCAGCGGCCAATCCGAGTCCCGGGAGACCCAGTACTTC.

The chain couples TRBV13 to TRBJ2-1; no definite D call. This CDR3 is built from 14 residues. Trimming took 4 bases from V and 9 from J, leaving 16 bases between them. Germline V gene sequence: CDR1 PRHDT, CDR2 FYEKMQ (reference sequence). In DNA form, the CDR3 reads TGTGCCAGCAGCTCCGGGTCCTCCCCTGGTGAGCAGTTCTTC. It yields the protein CASSSGSSPGEQFF.